A single sample gave rise to the 29 T cell receptor beta chains below, sequenced in a study of cytomegalovirus exposure and HLA in healthy donors. The study ran its PCR with 60 Vbeta and 13 Jbeta primers. Clones were read by immunoSEQ multiplex PCR, and TCRdb kept only the in-frame ones, dropping some. The sample lists about 120,000 clones, about three quarters occurring once. Material for sequencing was PBMCs. All receptors come from a female donor in good health and CMV-seronegative.

V and J are TRBV11-1 and TRBJ1-2; tentative D call: TRBD1 (5 bases). The germline CDR1 and CDR2 sequences are SGHAT and FQDESV (reference sequence). Trimming took 4 bases from V and 7 from J, leaving 13 bases between them. The CDR3 is made up of 13 amino acids. In DNA form, the CDR3 reads TGTGCCAGCAGCTGGGGTGACGGGGGTGGCTACACCTTC. It translates to CASSWGDGGGYTF.

This clone was detected only a few times. The chain links TRBV6-5 to TRBJ2-7, with unresolved D. The CDR3 is made up of 11 amino acids. Looked up from germline, CDR1 is MNHEY and CDR2 is SVGAGI. V was pared by 10 bases and J by 2 bases, with 9 bases between. The CDR3 DNA is TGTGCCACACAAACAGCCTACGAGCAGTACTTC. It encodes CATQTAYEQYF.

The chain carries TRBV6-5 and TRBJ2-1, with TRBD1 as a possible D gene (5 bases). This CDR3 region has 15 residues. Germline V gene sequence: CDR1 MNHEY, CDR2 SVGAGI. Trimming left V 0 bases short and J 8 bases short, with 14 bases between. CDR3 sequence reads: CASSYSSGLLDEQFF. The CDR3 DNA reads as TGTGCCAGCAGTTACTCTTCAGGGCTTTTGGATGAGCAGTTCTTC.

The V call is TRBV7-3, the J call TRBJ2-7; TRBD1 matches 7 bases. V lost 8 bases and J lost 3; bases outside the gene matches: 13. The V gene's germline CDR1 is SGHTA and CDR2 FQGTGA. This CDR3 has 15 amino acids. The chain's CDR3 is CASLRGAAGGYEQYF. The CDR3 DNA sequence: TGTGCCAGCCTTAGGGGTGCGGCAGGGGGCTACGAGCAGTACTTC.

V usage is TRBV28 and J usage is TRBJ2-1, with 8 bases matching TRBD1. The germline CDR1 and CDR2 sequences are MDHEN and SYDVKM. There are 15 residues in the CDR3. The junction had 9 bases not matched to a gene; V was cut back by 6 bases and J by 5 bases. The CDR3 DNA is TGTGCCAGCAGGGGACGGACAGGGTATAACAATGAGCAGTTCTTC. This encodes CASRGRTGYNNEQFF.

This clone was counted only a few times. The genes are TRBV10-3 and TRBJ2-5; no definite D call. The CDR3 consists of 15 residues. Trimming shortened V by 3 bases and J by 2 bases, and 13 bases separated the two germline ends. Per the germline V gene, CDR1 is ENHRY and CDR2 is SYGVKD. The DNA for the CDR3 is TGTGCCATCAGTGAAGGAGCCGTACCTCAAGAGACCCAGTACTTC. As protein: CAISEGAVPQETQYF.

This chain joins TRBV19 and TRBJ2-3; the match to TRBD2 covers 9 bases. Germline trimming cut 7 bases from V and 0 bases from J; bases unmatched to any gene: 5. Germline V lookup: CDR1 LNHDA, CDR2 SQIVND (reference sequence). CDR3 size: 15 residues. CDR3 residues: CASNQAGGSTDTQYF. The CDR3 DNA is TGTGCCAGTAATCAAGCGGGGGGCAGCACAGATACGCAGTATTTT.

This clone has more than one count but fewer than ten. This rearrangement joins TRBV9 to TRBJ2-7, with TRBD2 matching over 8 bases. This CDR3 comprises 14 residues. V shed 0 bases and J 7 bases; nucleotides not matched to a gene: 6. Germline V gene data show CDR1 as SGDLS and CDR2 as YYNGEE. DNA of the CDR3: TGTGCCAGCAGCGTAGATCCGGGAGGGCGGGAGCAGTACTTC. Translating gives CASSVDPGGREQYF.

The chain carries TRBV30 and TRBJ1-5, with a tentative D call TRBD1 (6 bases). The CDR3 loop spans 15 amino acids. Per the germline V gene, CDR1 is GTSNPN and CDR2 is SVGIG (reference sequence). The V end lost 2 bases, the J end lost 5 bases, and 16 bases lay between the germline ends. As DNA, the CDR3 is TGTGCCTGGAGTACCCCCAGGGGAAACTATCAGCCCCAGCATTTT. This translates into CAWSTPRGNYQPQHF.

The chain is built from TRBV5-6 and TRBJ2-2, with 7 positions matching TRBD1. This CDR3 region has 17 residues. The germline V gene encodes CDR1 SGHDT and CDR2 YYEEEE. Losses at the gene ends were 4 bases for V and 5 bases for J; bases not matched to a gene: 14. The CDR3 nucleotides are TGTGCCAGCAGCCGGCCGACAGGGTGGGTGAGGACCGGGGAGCTGTTTTTT. Residues: CASSRPTGWVRTGELFF.

The rearrangement links TRBV5-8 to TRBJ1-1; a weak D match, TRBD1 (5 bases). Trimming cost V 2 bases and J 5 bases, with 13 bases left between them. This CDR3 has 14 residues. Per the germline V gene, CDR1 is SGHTS and CDR2 is YDEGEE. This CDR3 is CASSFSRVKTEAFF. For the CDR3, the DNA is TGTGCCAGCAGCTTCAGCAGGGTTAAAACTGAAGCTTTCTTT.

Regarding this clone: The junction departs from the called germline gene at one end, perhaps through a read error. The J gene is TRBJ2-7, the V gene TRBV9; 7 bases are a match to TRBD2. Germline assignment: CDR1 SGDLS and CDR2 YYNGEE. This CDR3 region has 15 residues. CDR3 loop: CASSPGLGPGGERYF. CDR3 DNA sequence: TGTGCCAGCAGCCCCGGACTAGGTCCAGGAGGCGAGCGGTACTTC.

Note on this clone: A read error may produce the germline difference seen at one junction end. The chain links TRBV7-9 to TRBJ2-3; 10 bases are a match to TRBD2. The CDR3 has 17 amino acids. Germline loops: CDR1 SEHNR, CDR2 FQNEAQ (reference sequence). The CDR3: CSSSYALAGDLRDTQYF. CDR3 sequence (DNA): TGTTCCAGCAGCTACGCTCTAGCGGGAGACCTCCGAGATACGCAGTATTTT. The full variable domain, its missing parts supplied by reference TRBV7-9 and TRBJ2-3, is DTGVSQNPRHKITKRGQNVTFRCDPISEHNRLYWYRQTLGQGPEFLTYFQNEAQLEKSRLLSDRFSAERPKGSFSTLEIQRTEQGDSAMYLCSSSYALAGDLRDTQYFGPGTRLTVL.

The chain recombines TRBV6-1 with TRBJ2-7; 10 nucleotides match TRBD1. The CDR3 consists of 12 residues. V shed 10 bases and J 2 bases; nucleotides not matched to a gene: 2. The V gene's germline CDR1 is MNHNS and CDR2 SASEGT. The DNA of the CDR3 is TGTGCCACCGGGACAGGGGCCTACGAGCAGTACTTC. Residues: CATGTGAYEQYF.

This clone was recorded a few times. The chain combines TRBV11-3 with TRBJ2-1; D perhaps matches TRBD2 (6 bases). CDR1 and CDR2 from the germline V gene are SGHNT and YENEEA. This CDR3 is built from 15 residues. V dropped 3 bases and J dropped 7 bases, with 16 bases sitting between them. This chain's CDR3 is CASSLYSGAGNEQFF. The DNA for the CDR3 is TGTGCCAGCAGCTTGTATAGTGGGGCGGGGAATGAGCAGTTCTTC. The variable domain in full, completed from reference TRBV11-3 and TRBJ2-1, reads EAGVVQSPRYKIIEKKQPVAFWCNPISGHNTLYWYLQNLGQGPELLIRYENEEAVDDSQLPKDRFSAERLKGVDSTLKIQPAELGDSAVYLCASSLYSGAGNEQFFGPGTRLTVL.

V is TRBV30 and J is TRBJ2-3; D is possibly TRBD1 (5 bases). This CDR3 has 15 residues. From germline, CDR1 is GTSNPN and CDR2 SVGIG (reference sequence). V dropped 2 bases and J dropped 0 bases, with 12 bases sitting between them. CDR3 amino acids: CAWSPKGISTDTQYF. The CDR3 region has the DNA TGTGCCTGGAGTCCAAAGGGGATAAGCACAGATACGCAGTATTTT.

Notes on this clone: The junction and the germline gene differ at one end; a read error may be behind it. The J gene is TRBJ2-1, the V gene TRBV9; 9 bases are a match to TRBD2. Germline CDR1 SGDLS, CDR2 YYNGEE. The CDR3 extends over 16 amino acids. CDR3 amino acids: CASSGGKREEENGQFF. The DNA for the CDR3 is TGTGCCAGCAGCGGGGGGAAGCGGGAGGAAGAAAATGGGCAGTTCTTC.

The J gene is TRBJ2-2, the V gene TRBV27; 7 nucleotides agree with TRBD1. The CDR3 consists of 19 residues. From germline, CDR1 is MNHEY and CDR2 SMNVEV (reference sequence). The trim removed 2 bases at V and 0 bases at J, leaving 12 bases unmatched. The CDR3 protein is CASSLETGTERTNTGELFF. As DNA, the CDR3 is TGTGCCAGCAGTTTAGAGACCGGGACAGAACGAACGAACACCGGGGAGCTGTTTTTT.

The J gene is TRBJ2-5, the V gene TRBV18, with TRBD2 as a possible D gene (6 bases). This CDR3 has 15 amino acids. Germline V lookup: CDR1 KGHSH, CDR2 LQKENI. V was trimmed by 0 bases and J by 4 bases, leaving 12 bases between them. The CDR3 protein is CASSPPGLRGETQYF. The CDR3 DNA sequence: TGTGCCAGCTCACCACCTGGACTAAGAGGAGAGACCCAGTACTTC.

The chain carries TRBV11-2 and TRBJ1-6; weak D call: TRBD1 (5 bases). The CDR3 covers 14 residues. Germline CDR1 SGHAT, CDR2 FQNNGV. Trimming removed 10 bases at V and 6 bases at J, with 16 bases between. The chain's CDR3 is CAIPAGEVNSPLHF. The CDR3 DNA is TGTGCCATCCCGGCGGGGGAAGTTAATTCACCCCTCCACTTT.

The chain combines TRBV19 with TRBJ2-3, with a possible D match to TRBD1 (6 bases). This CDR3 comprises 16 residues. The germline V gene has CDR1 LNHDA and CDR2 SQIVND (reference sequence). Trimming removed 4 bases at V and 0 bases at J, with 14 bases between. DNA of the CDR3: TGTGCCAGTAGTACCCTACAGGGTTGGAGCACAGATACGCAGTATTTT. Residues: CASSTLQGWSTDTQYF.

CDR3 DNA: TGTGCCAGCTCACCAGGTCAGGGGGCAGGTCAGCCCCAGCATTTT. Amino acids: CASSPGQGAGQPQHF. The gene calls are TRBV18 and TRBJ1-5, with 8 bases matching TRBD1. V was pared by 2 bases and J by 6 bases, with 6 bases of the junction left unmatched. Germline loops: CDR1 KGHSH, CDR2 LQKENI. The CDR3 extends over 15 amino acids.

V and J are TRBV2 and TRBJ1-4; weak D call: TRBD1 (6 bases). V was pared by 1 base and J by 8 bases, with 14 bases between. The CDR3 totals 15 residues. Germline-derived CDR1 and CDR2 are SNHLY and FYNNEI. The CDR3 loop is CASSEEVTGFEKLFF. The CDR3 DNA sequence: TGTGCCAGCAGTGAAGAGGTGACAGGTTTCGAAAAACTGTTTTTT.

The chain recombines TRBV18 with TRBJ2-6; 7 nucleotides line up with TRBD2. V was clipped by 3 bases and J by 0 bases; unmatched bases: 8. Germline CDR1 reads KGHSH; CDR2 reads LQKENI. The CDR3 is 18 amino acids. DNA for the CDR3: TGTGCCAGCTCACCTATAGCGGGTATTACCTCTGGGGCCAACGTCCTGACTTTC. Its protein is CASSPIAGITSGANVLTF.

This chain connects TRBV4-1 to TRBJ2-3, with D possibly being TRBD1 (6 bases). V was trimmed by 3 bases and J by 1 base, leaving 14 bases between them. From germline, CDR1 is MGHRA and CDR2 YSYEKL. The CDR3 covers 16 residues. The chain's CDR3 is CASSQSRGHRTDTQYF. The CDR3 DNA sequence: TGCGCCAGCAGCCAGTCGAGGGGACATCGCACAGATACGCAGTATTTT.

The chain joins TRBV29-1 to TRBJ1-3; D perhaps matches TRBD1 (5 bases). Germline CDR1 is SQVTM and CDR2 is ANQGSEA. Trimming shortened V by 4 bases and J by 4 bases, and 14 bases separated the two germline ends. The CDR3 contains 14 residues. The CDR3 DNA reads TGCAGCGTTGCGGCAGGGCGTCCGGGAAACACCATATATTTT. Translation gives CSVAAGRPGNTIYF.

The chain joins TRBV19 to TRBJ2-2; maybe TRBD1 (6 bases). The CDR3 is 12 amino acids. Germline-derived CDR1 and CDR2 are LNHDA and SQIVND (reference sequence). V was shortened by 10 bases and J by 5 bases, with 11 bases between the two germline ends. In nucleotides, the CDR3 is TGTGCCACTGGGGGCTCGACCGGGGAGCTGTTTTTT. Translated: CATGGSTGELFF.

The sample holds a few counts of this clone. J is TRBJ2-7 and V is TRBV20-1, with D perhaps matching TRBD2 (5 bases). Germline V gene lookup returns CDR1 DFQATT and CDR2 SNEGSKA (reference sequence). V dropped 7 bases and J dropped 2 bases, with 9 bases sitting between them. The CDR3 contains 11 residues. CDR3 residues: CSVDSAYEQYF. DNA of the CDR3: TGCAGTGTGGACTCAGCCTACGAGCAGTACTTC.

The chain uses TRBV27 and TRBJ2-1; the D gene is possibly TRBD2 (5 bases). Trimming removed 7 bases from V and 8 bases from J, with 33 bases in between. Germline values: CDR1 MNHEY, CDR2 SMNVEV (reference sequence). This CDR3 contains 19 residues. In DNA, the CDR3 is TGTGCCAGCACCGACCGCTTGGACCACACGGAGGCGGTAGCGCATGAGCAGTTCTTC. Translating it yields CASTDRLDHTEAVAHEQFF.